This TCR beta chain stems from a study of shared clonotypes between healthy human individuals. Study as a whole: Donors consisted of a couple of women and a few men between 18 and 49.

Those who donated were healthy HIV-negative adults, with no recent acute infections or vaccinations reported. CDR1 SGHTA and CDR2 FQGTGA come from the germline V gene. The CDR3 spans 15 residues. This clone has a single count. A junction end diverges from the germline sequence, so it may reflect a read error. Produced via immunoSEQ multiplex PCR; TCRdb's table is partial and in-frame only. The sample has roughly 500,000 clones; roughly 80% are singletons. The origin of this receptor is a woman aged 40 to 49 in good health. Some clones in this sample may be carry-over from other donors' samples. The chain combines TRBV7-3 with TRBJ2-5; 10 nucleotides match TRBD2. Source material: PBMCs. The CDR3 protein is CASSLKALAGEAQYF. In nucleotides, the CDR3 is TGTGCCAGCAGCTTAAAGGCCCTAGCGGGAGAGGCCCAGTACTTC.